A selection of T cell receptor beta chains follows, all from one sample in a study of blood T cell repertoires in COVID-19. Using immunoSEQ multiplex PCR, the repertoire was profiled, and TCRdb retains in-frame clones only, with some absent. The sample yields some 670,000 clones, 75% to 90% seen once. What was sequenced was peripheral blood. The receptor set was obtained from a young woman with acute or convalescent COVID-19. Both conserved end residues are part of each CDR3. D genes are given only for firm matches. Not every row has a clone size; where given, it reads once, few, many or a size class.

clone_size: .
j_call: TRBJ1-1
d_call: .
v_call: TRBV29-1
cdr3_nt: TGCAGCGTTGAATTTCAGAACACTGAAGCTTTCTTT
cdr3_aa: CSVEFQNTEAFF

clone_size: .
j_call: TRBJ2-5
d_call: .
v_call: TRBV7-6
cdr3_nt: TGTGCCAGCAGCTCCCAGGTAACAGGCCAAGAGACCCAGTACTTC
cdr3_aa: CASSSQVTGQETQYF

clone_size: .
j_call: TRBJ2-3
d_call: .
v_call: TRBV7-2
cdr3_nt: TGTGCCAGCAGGAATCCGGGGGTAATAGCAGATACGCAGTATTTT
cdr3_aa: CASRNPGVIADTQYF

clone_size: .
j_call: TRBJ2-2
d_call: TRBD2
v_call: TRBV18
cdr3_nt: TGTGCCAGCTCACTTGGGACTAGCCTTCGGACCGGGGAGCTGTTTTTT
cdr3_aa: CASSLGTSLRTGELFF

clone_size: once
j_call: TRBJ1-4
d_call: .
v_call: TRBV28
cdr3_nt: TGTGCCAGCAGTGGGGCGGTTAATGAAAAACTGTTTTTT
cdr3_aa: CASSGAVNEKLFF

clone_size: .
j_call: TRBJ1-5
d_call: TRBD1
v_call: TRBV30
cdr3_nt: TGTGCCTGGAGGCCGACAGGGGGTGGGCCCCAGCATTTT
cdr3_aa: CAWRPTGGGPQHF

clone_size: once
j_call: TRBJ1-3
d_call: .
v_call: TRBV6-5
cdr3_nt: TGTGCCAGCAGTTACGCACTCGGGGGAGGGACCATATATTTT
cdr3_aa: CASSYALGGGTIYF

clone_size: few
j_call: TRBJ1-3
d_call: .
v_call: TRBV4-3
cdr3_nt: TGCGCCAGCAGCCAAGAGGCCCCTGGCTCTGGAAACACCATATATTTT
cdr3_aa: CASSQEAPGSGNTIYF

clone_size: .
j_call: TRBJ2-1
d_call: TRBD2
v_call: TRBV4-1
cdr3_nt: TGCGCCAGCAGCCCCCTAGCGGGGGGGATCTACAATGAGCAGTTCTTC
cdr3_aa: CASSPLAGGIYNEQFF

clone_size: few
j_call: TRBJ2-2
d_call: TRBD1
v_call: TRBV7-3
cdr3_nt: TGTGCCAGCAGCTCACCCGGGACAGGGTTTGACACCGGGGAGCTGTTTTTT
cdr3_aa: CASSSPGTGFDTGELFF

clone_size: .
j_call: TRBJ2-7
d_call: .
v_call: TRBV5-1
cdr3_nt: TGCGCCAGCAGCCTGGACCGCGGAACTAGCTACGAGCAGTACTTC
cdr3_aa: CASSLDRGTSYEQYF

clone_size: .
j_call: TRBJ1-1
d_call: .
v_call: TRBV27
cdr3_nt: TGTGCCAGCAGTTTATCAGGGGGAGACATGAACACTGAAGCTTTCTTT
cdr3_aa: CASSLSGGDMNTEAFF

clone_size: .
j_call: TRBJ1-4
d_call: TRBD1
v_call: TRBV5-1
cdr3_nt: TGCGCCAGCAGCTTGGCCGGGACAGGGGGTCTTAGAGAAAAACTGTTTTTT
cdr3_aa: CASSLAGTGGLREKLFF

clone_size: .
j_call: TRBJ1-5
d_call: TRBD1
v_call: TRBV12-5
cdr3_nt: TGTGCTAGTGGTTTGGACACAGGGGACGGTCAGCCCCAGCATTTT
cdr3_aa: CASGLDTGDGQPQHF

clone_size: .
j_call: TRBJ2-2
d_call: TRBD1
v_call: TRBV14
cdr3_nt: TGTGCCAGCAGCCAACACAGGGGTGGCACCGGGGAGCTGTTTTTT
cdr3_aa: CASSQHRGGTGELFF

clone_size: .
j_call: TRBJ1-2
d_call: .
v_call: TRBV6-5
cdr3_nt: TGTGCCAGCAGCCATCCGACGGGGACTGTCGGCTACACCTTC
cdr3_aa: CASSHPTGTVGYTF

clone_size: .
j_call: TRBJ2-7
d_call: .
v_call: TRBV5-1
cdr3_nt: TGCGCCAGCAGGCCCCCCCGGGACATGAACTACGAGCAGTACTTC
cdr3_aa: CASRPPRDMNYEQYF

clone_size: .
j_call: TRBJ1-1
d_call: .
v_call: TRBV4-1
cdr3_nt: TGCGCCAGCAGCCAAGTGCAGCGGGAAGCTTTCTTT
cdr3_aa: CASSQVQREAFF

clone_size: .
j_call: TRBJ2-7
d_call: .
v_call: TRBV11-2
cdr3_nt: TGTGCCAGCAGCTTATTCCCCAGGGGACGAAGGTACGAGCAGTACTTC
cdr3_aa: CASSLFPRGRRYEQYF

clone_size: .
j_call: TRBJ1-1
d_call: .
v_call: TRBV5-1
cdr3_nt: TGCGCCAGCAAAAGAACCCCGCAGAAGAACACTGAAGCTTTCTTT
cdr3_aa: CASKRTPQKNTEAFF

clone_size: .
j_call: TRBJ1-1
d_call: .
v_call: TRBV10-1
cdr3_nt: TGCGCCAGCAGTCCTATATCTGGGGCTCTTCAAACCATGAACACTGAAGCTTTCTTT
cdr3_aa: CASSPISGALQTMNTEAFF

clone_size: .
j_call: TRBJ1-5
d_call: TRBD1
v_call: TRBV11-2
cdr3_nt: TGTGCCAGCAGCTTAGGACAGGGGTTGGGGCAGCCCCAGCATTTT
cdr3_aa: CASSLGQGLGQPQHF

clone_size: .
j_call: TRBJ2-3
d_call: .
v_call: TRBV6-5
cdr3_nt: TGTGCCACGAGGGCTAGCCCAGATACGCAGTATTTT
cdr3_aa: CATRASPDTQYF

clone_size: .
j_call: TRBJ2-7
d_call: .
v_call: TRBV5-8
cdr3_nt: TGTGCCAGCAGCTTGCCCGAGGGCACCGCCTTCTACGAGCAGTACTTC
cdr3_aa: CASSLPEGTAFYEQYF

clone_size: once
j_call: TRBJ2-5
d_call: .
v_call: TRBV9
cdr3_nt: TGTGCCAGCAGCGTAGTTCAAGGGGGTAGGGAGACCCAGTACTTC
cdr3_aa: CASSVVQGGRETQYF

clone_size: .
j_call: TRBJ1-1
d_call: .
v_call: TRBV15
cdr3_nt: TGTGCCACCAGCAGAGACGGTCCTACGGACACTGAAGCTTTCTTT
cdr3_aa: CATSRDGPTDTEAFF

clone_size: .
j_call: TRBJ1-1
d_call: .
v_call: TRBV24-1
cdr3_nt: TGTGCCACCTCGACAGGTCCTGAAGCTTTCTTT
cdr3_aa: CATSTGPEAFF

clone_size: .
j_call: TRBJ1-2
d_call: .
v_call: TRBV19
cdr3_nt: TGTGCCAGTAGTCGGGAACCTGGTGGCTACACCTTC
cdr3_aa: CASSREPGGYTF

clone_size: .
j_call: TRBJ2-7
d_call: TRBD2
v_call: TRBV5-4
cdr3_nt: TGTGCCAGCAGCCCCGGACTAGCGGGGGCCACCTACGAGCAGTACTTC
cdr3_aa: CASSPGLAGATYEQYF

clone_size: few
j_call: TRBJ1-4
d_call: .
v_call: TRBV21-1
cdr3_nt: TGTGCCAGCAGCAAAGCATTTGCGCGACAGGGCAGAGAAAAACTGTTTTTT
cdr3_aa: CASSKAFARQGREKLFF

clone_size: .
j_call: TRBJ2-3
d_call: .
v_call: TRBV5-1
cdr3_nt: TGCGCCAGCAGCTTGCCAGGGGAAGTCACAGATACGCAGTATTTT
cdr3_aa: CASSLPGEVTDTQYF

clone_size: .
j_call: TRBJ1-1
d_call: .
v_call: TRBV7-9
cdr3_nt: TGTGCCAGCAGCGTAGCATACGGCAGGCCCGAAGCTTTCTTT
cdr3_aa: CASSVAYGRPEAFF

clone_size: .
j_call: TRBJ1-5
d_call: .
v_call: TRBV9
cdr3_nt: TGTGCCAGCAGCGCCGAACCGGGAGGTCAGCCCCAGCATTTT
cdr3_aa: CASSAEPGGQPQHF

clone_size: .
j_call: TRBJ1-3
d_call: .
v_call: TRBV15
cdr3_nt: TGTGCCACCAGCAGAGATAGATCCTCTGGAAACACCATATATTTT
cdr3_aa: CATSRDRSSGNTIYF

clone_size: .
j_call: TRBJ1-2
d_call: .
v_call: TRBV12-3/TRBV12-4
cdr3_nt: TGTGCCAGCAGTTTTGGGGCCGGCTATGGCTACACCTTC
cdr3_aa: CASSFGAGYGYTF

clone_size: .
j_call: TRBJ1-2
d_call: TRBD1
v_call: TRBV6-5
cdr3_nt: TGTGCCAGCAGTTGGGGGGCAGGGGGCTCCTATGGCTACACCTTC
cdr3_aa: CASSWGAGGSYGYTF

clone_size: .
j_call: TRBJ1-1
d_call: .
v_call: TRBV30
cdr3_nt: TGTGCCTGGAGGCCGACAGTCCGAAACACTGAAGCTTTCTTT
cdr3_aa: CAWRPTVRNTEAFF

clone_size: .
j_call: TRBJ2-7
d_call: TRBD1
v_call: TRBV5-6
cdr3_nt: TGTGCCAGTCCTTTCCTCCGGGACAGGGCCCCCTCCGAGCAGTACTTC
cdr3_aa: CASPFLRDRAPSEQYF

clone_size: many
j_call: TRBJ1-5
d_call: TRBD1
v_call: TRBV30
cdr3_nt: TGTGCCTGGTCGACAGGGGAAGATCGGCCCCAGCATTTT
cdr3_aa: CAWSTGEDRPQHF

clone_size: .
j_call: TRBJ1-6
d_call: .
v_call: TRBV3-1/TRBV3-2
cdr3_nt: TGTGCCAGCAGCCAAGTTTGGTCAGGCAATTCACCCCTCCACTTT
cdr3_aa: CASSQVWSGNSPLHF

clone_size: once
j_call: TRBJ1-5
d_call: .
v_call: TRBV27
cdr3_nt: TGTGCCAGCAGTTGGGGCCGCAATCAGCCCCAGCATTTT
cdr3_aa: CASSWGRNQPQHF

clone_size: .
j_call: TRBJ1-2
d_call: TRBD1
v_call: TRBV6-1
cdr3_nt: TGTGCCAGCAGTGAAGTGCCGGGTCAGGGGGCTTATAGTGGCTACACCTTC
cdr3_aa: CASSEVPGQGAYSGYTF

clone_size: .
j_call: TRBJ1-2
d_call: TRBD1
v_call: TRBV30
cdr3_nt: TGTGCCTGGAGTCAGGACAGGGACTATGGCTACACCTTC
cdr3_aa: CAWSQDRDYGYTF

clone_size: .
j_call: TRBJ2-7
d_call: TRBD1
v_call: TRBV15
cdr3_nt: TGTGCCACCAGCAGAGATCAAGGGGACAGCTCCTACGAGCAGTACTTC
cdr3_aa: CATSRDQGDSSYEQYF

clone_size: .
j_call: TRBJ2-5
d_call: TRBD1
v_call: TRBV19
cdr3_nt: TGTGCCAGTAGTAACGCCCCGGGACAGGGAAAAGAGACCCAGTACTTC
cdr3_aa: CASSNAPGQGKETQYF

clone_size: .
j_call: TRBJ2-7
d_call: TRBD2
v_call: TRBV4-1
cdr3_nt: TGCGCCAGCAGCCAGCTGGGGGGGGCCTACGAGCAGTACTTC
cdr3_aa: CASSQLGGAYEQYF

clone_size: .
j_call: TRBJ2-2
d_call: TRBD1
v_call: TRBV24-1
cdr3_nt: TGTGCCACCAGTGCCCTATCCCCGGGACAGGGGAGGGACACCGGGGAGCTGTTTTTT
cdr3_aa: CATSALSPGQGRDTGELFF

clone_size: .
j_call: TRBJ1-1
d_call: .
v_call: TRBV6-6
cdr3_nt: TGTGCCAGCGCTCCAGGGCACAACTTCTCCACTGAAGCTTTCTTT
cdr3_aa: CASAPGHNFSTEAFF

clone_size: .
j_call: TRBJ1-4
d_call: TRBD1
v_call: TRBV2
cdr3_nt: TGTGCCAGCAGCTCGACAGGGAGGTTGGGAAAACTGTTTTTT
cdr3_aa: CASSSTGRLGKLFF

clone_size: .
j_call: TRBJ1-1
d_call: TRBD1
v_call: TRBV5-5
cdr3_nt: TGTGCCAGCAGCCCCGGGACAGGGATGCTGAACACTGAAGCTTTCTTT
cdr3_aa: CASSPGTGMLNTEAFF

clone_size: few
j_call: TRBJ1-2
d_call: TRBD1
v_call: TRBV12-3/TRBV12-4
cdr3_nt: TGTGCCAGCAGTTGGACAGGGGTTGGCTACACCTTC
cdr3_aa: CASSWTGVGYTF

clone_size: .
j_call: TRBJ1-2
d_call: .
v_call: TRBV5-4
cdr3_nt: TGTGCCAGCAGCTCACAGCTGAACTATGGCTACACCTTC
cdr3_aa: CASSSQLNYGYTF

clone_size: .
j_call: TRBJ2-2
d_call: .
v_call: TRBV2
cdr3_nt: TGTGCCAGCAGTGAAAGGCGGACAGCTCTTAACACCGGGGAGCTGTTTTTT
cdr3_aa: CASSERRTALNTGELFF

clone_size: .
j_call: TRBJ2-2
d_call: .
v_call: TRBV4-1
cdr3_nt: TGCGCCAGCAGCCTCGCTACTTTCATAGGTAACGGGATCACCGGGGAGCTGTTTTTT
cdr3_aa: CASSLATFIGNGITGELFF

clone_size: .
j_call: TRBJ2-4
d_call: TRBD1
v_call: TRBV12-5
cdr3_nt: TGTGCTAGTGCCTTCTCGGACAGGCGATGGGCCAAAAACATTCAGTACTTC
cdr3_aa: CASAFSDRRWAKNIQYF

clone_size: .
j_call: TRBJ1-1
d_call: TRBD1
v_call: TRBV3-1/TRBV3-2
cdr3_nt: TGTGCCAGCAGCCCCCGTCCCGGGACAGATTTCTCTGAAGCTTTCTTT
cdr3_aa: CASSPRPGTDFSEAFF